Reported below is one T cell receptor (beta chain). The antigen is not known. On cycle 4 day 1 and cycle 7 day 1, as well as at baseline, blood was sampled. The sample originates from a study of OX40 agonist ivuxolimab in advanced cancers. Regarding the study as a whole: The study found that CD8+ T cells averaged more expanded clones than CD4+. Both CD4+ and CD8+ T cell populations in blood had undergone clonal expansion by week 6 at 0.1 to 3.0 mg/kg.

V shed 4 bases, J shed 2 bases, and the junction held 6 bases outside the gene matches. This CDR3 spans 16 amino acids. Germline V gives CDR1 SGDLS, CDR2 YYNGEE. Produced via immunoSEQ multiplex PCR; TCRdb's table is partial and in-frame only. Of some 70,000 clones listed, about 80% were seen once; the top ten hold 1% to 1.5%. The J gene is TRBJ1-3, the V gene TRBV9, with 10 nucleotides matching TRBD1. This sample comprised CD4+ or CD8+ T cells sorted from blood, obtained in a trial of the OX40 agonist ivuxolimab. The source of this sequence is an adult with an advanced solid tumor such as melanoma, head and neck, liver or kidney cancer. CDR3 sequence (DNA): TGTGCCAGCAGCAAAAATGGACAGGGGGCTGGAAACACCATATATTTT. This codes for CASSKNGQGAGNTIYF.